The entry below gives a single TCR beta chain sequence along with its context. Its antigen has not been determined. Base qualities are not provided; no much larger clone lies one nucleotide away. This entry is derived from a study of OX40 agonist ivuxolimab in advanced cancers. With regard to the full study: Ivuxolimab, which targeted the costimulatory receptor OX40 (CD134), was an agonistic, fully human IgG2 monoclonal antibody. Of the roughly 50 dose-escalation patients, hepatocellular carcinoma was present in approximately 20, melanoma in roughly 15, renal cell carcinoma in 9 and head and neck cancer in 9. Prior anti-PD-1, anti-PD-L1 or anti-CTLA-4 therapy was permitted, and checkpoint inhibitors had been received by 40% to 50% of dose-escalation patients. Peripheral TCRbeta sequencing was intended to test whether TCR sequence diversity was altered and clonal T-cell expansion was caused by ivuxolimab. The paper covers the monotherapy dose-escalation part of the phase I ivuxolimab trial, which included N ≈ 57 patients. A male proportion of 75% to 85% and a mean age of approximately 60 years, ranging from about 23 to 90, were recorded for the dose-escalation cohort. Intravenous ivuxolimab was administered to patients every 2 weeks at six dose levels: 0.01, 0.1, 0.3, 1.5, 3 and 10 mg/kg. Three dose-escalation patients achieved partial responses, one with hepatocellular carcinoma and two with cutaneous melanoma.

V is reduced by 4 bases and J by 6 bases, leaving a spacing of 19 bases between them. Measured from the cysteine to the phenylalanine, the CDR3 is 15 residues long. CDR3 DNA is the only sequence kept; it has 45 bases, read in frame from the first base. The germline V gene encodes CDR1 MNHEY and CDR2 SVGAGI. The trial excluded patients who had a history of autoimmune disease or were on systemic immunosuppression. Peripheral blood for TCR sequencing was collected from all dose cohorts at baseline, on cycle 4 day 1, and on cycle 7 day 1. The samples were taken from a phase I, first-in-human, multicenter, open-label dose-escalation trial of ivuxolimab. Adults with locally advanced or metastatic melanoma, renal cell carcinoma, hepatocellular carcinoma or head and neck squamous cell carcinoma were enrolled in the trial. Before TCR sequencing, CD4+ T cells and CD8+ T cells were sorted from peripheral blood as separate populations.

For sequencing of the TCRbeta CDR3 region, genomic DNA was extracted from the sorted cells. The immunoSEQ Assay was used to sequence the TCRbeta CDR3 regions. As stored in TCRdb, this immuneACCESS dataset retains in-frame rearrangements with V and J assigned. A fraction of the clones does not appear; measured against another copy, unresolved V genes explain less than half of the discrepancy, and the remainder lacks a known reason. Here the sample has tens of thousands of clones; 70% to 90% occur a single time. The ten largest make up about 7.2% of the sample. Broader findings and caveats from the paper: Low levels of normalized T-cell clonal expansion were also seen in some nonresponding patients. After ivuxolimab, CD8+ T cells had more expanded clones than CD4+ T cells on average. Antigen specificity was not determined for the clonally expanded peripheral T cells. In the 0.1-3.0 mg/kg groups, partial responders had among the lowest normalized peripheral clonal expansion, particularly in CD8+ T cells. At doses from 0.1 to 3.0 mg/kg, clonal expansion was seen in both CD4+ and CD8+ blood T cells between baseline and week 6.

The receptor comes from an adult with an advanced solid tumor such as melanoma, head and neck, liver or kidney cancer. This sequence uses TRBV6-5 and TRBJ2-7; no D gene is confidently identified. The sample here was CD4+ or CD8+ T cells sorted from blood, taken in a trial of the OX40 agonist ivuxolimab. Here the CDR3 is given as CASSWASPLRIEQYF. The DNA reads TGTGCCAGCAGTTGGGCGTCCCCACTCAGAATCGAGCAGTACTTC.